Given below is one TCR beta chain in context. This sample was included in a study of T cell responses to AZD1222 COVID-19 vaccine. Produced via immunoSEQ multiplex PCR; TCRdb's table is partial and in-frame only. The table has more than 100,000 clones, about 93% seen once. V was clipped by 6 bases and J by 1 base, with 12 bases between them. CDR3 size: 14 residues. The germline V gene encodes CDR1 SGHVS and CDR2 FQNEAQ. V and J are TRBV7-8 and TRBJ2-5; the D call may be TRBD1 or TRBD2 (7 bases each). This receptor was identified in an adult in good health. This sample comprised peripheral blood, obtained on day 0 of AZD1222 vaccination. CDR3 residues: CASRPGGGQETQYF. The CDR3 nucleotides are TGTGCCAGCAGACCAGGGGGGGGCCAAGAGACCCAGTACTTC.